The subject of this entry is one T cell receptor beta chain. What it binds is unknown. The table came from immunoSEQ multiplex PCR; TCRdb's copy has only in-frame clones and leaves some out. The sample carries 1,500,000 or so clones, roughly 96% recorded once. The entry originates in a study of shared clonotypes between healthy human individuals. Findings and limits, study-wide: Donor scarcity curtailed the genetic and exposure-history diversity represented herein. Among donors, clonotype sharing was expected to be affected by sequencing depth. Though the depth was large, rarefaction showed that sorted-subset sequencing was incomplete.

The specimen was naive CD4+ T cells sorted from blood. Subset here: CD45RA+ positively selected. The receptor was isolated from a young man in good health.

Here the CDR3 DNA reads TGTGCCAGCAGAAGACTAGCACGGGAGCTGTTTTTT. Protein product: CASRRLARELFF. This chain joins TRBV2 and TRBJ2-2; TRBD2 aligns across 7 bases. Germline CDR1 reads SNHLY; CDR2 reads FYNNEI. Trimming at V came to 6 bases and at J to 9 bases, leaving 4 bases not matched to a gene. CDR3 length equals 12 residues.